The 26 T cell receptor beta chains given below trace back to one sample, sequenced in a study of patients and donors after allogeneic stem cell transplantation (dated by TCRdb to the early 2020s). The protocol used for the library was RT-PCR. TCRdb names NextSeq 550 as the instrument used. The raw public data were reprocessed by TCRdb itself: fastp quality trimming at Q25, MiXCR clonotype calling, in-frame beta chains only. Identical CDR3 proteins give one entry, which carries the most common genes and DNA. The sample table lists over 1,500 distinct CDR3 sequences, around 23% of them with a count of one. The top ten hold around 28% of the sample. Sequenced: blood, either unsorted or a sorted T cell fraction (not recorded which). The source is a human donor who was either an allogeneic HSCT recipient or a stem cell or donor lymphocyte infusion donor (not recorded which). It is not recorded whose cells these are; they may come from a transplant donor.

This clonotype has just one count. CDR3 bases: TGTGCCAGCAGCTTGATGGCAGGGAATGAGCAGTACTTC. This translates into CASSLMAGNEQYF. The chain combines TRBV5-5 with TRBJ2-7, with D possibly being TRBD1 (5 bases). V was cut by 1 base and J by 7 bases, with 12 bases left in between. The CDR3 is made up of 13 amino acids. The germline gives CDR1 SGHKS, CDR2 YYEKEE (reference sequence). The full variable domain, completed using reference TRBV5-5 and TRBJ2-7, is DAGVTQSPTHLIKTRGQQVTLRCSPISGHKSVSWYQQVLGQGPQFIFQYYEKEERGRGNFPDRFSARQFPNYSSELNVNALLLGDSALYLCASSLMAGNEQYFGPGTRLTVT.

This clonotype is labeled as medium-sized. V is TRBV11-3 and J is TRBJ1-1; D is unresolved. The germline gives CDR1 SGHNT, CDR2 YENEEA. The CDR3 extends over 13 amino acids. V was cut by 2 bases and J by 3 bases, with 7 bases left in between. This CDR3 is CASSLWGYTEAFF. The CDR3 DNA reads as TGTGCCAGCAGCTTATGGGGTTACACTGAAGCTTTCTTT.

This clonotype was detected once. V and J are TRBV5-1 and TRBJ2-3; no definite D call. Germline values: CDR1 SGHRS, CDR2 YFSETQ. Deletions cut 0 bases from V and 3 bases from J, with 2 bases between. The CDR3 consists of 12 residues. CDR3: CASSLATDTQYF. CDR3 nucleotides: TGCGCCAGCAGCTTGGCGACAGATACGCAGTATTTT.

The CDR3 protein is CASSYSPPGQGLINYGYTF. DNA for the CDR3: TGTGCCAGCAGTTACTCACCACCGGGACAGGGCCTGATTAACTATGGCTACACCTTC. The chain carries TRBV6-5 and TRBJ1-2, with TRBD1 identical over 9 bases. V shed 0 bases, J shed 1 base, and the junction held 12 bases outside the gene matches. Germline loops: CDR1 MNHEY, CDR2 SVGAGI. This CDR3 is 19 amino acids long.

Within the sample, this clonotype is large (0.1 to 1%). The CDR3 is CASSLAGDYGYTF. For the CDR3, the DNA is TGCGCCAGCAGCTTGGCCGGGGACTATGGCTACACCTTC. This chain joins TRBV5-1 and TRBJ1-2; no clear D gene. V was cut by 0 bases and J by 3 bases, with 6 bases left in between. Germline V lookup: CDR1 SGHRS, CDR2 YFSETQ. This CDR3 has 13 amino acids.

V is TRBV5-1 and J is TRBJ1-1, with D possibly TRBD1 on 5 matching bases. Per the germline V gene, CDR1 is SGHRS and CDR2 is YFSETQ. This CDR3 is 15 amino acids long. The germline V and J ends were trimmed by 3 bases and 6 bases, with 18 bases remaining between them. CDR3 in DNA: TGCGCCAGCAGCTCGGGACGGATTTTAGCGGCTGAAGCTTTCTTT. This translates into CASSSGRILAAEAFF.

The gene calls are TRBV4-3 and TRBJ1-2; 10 bases match TRBD1. The CDR3 loop spans 12 amino acids. CDR1 is LGHNA and CDR2 is YSLEER in the germline V gene. V dropped 4 bases and J dropped 8; count of bases not matched to a gene: 1. CDR3 nucleotides: TGCGCCAGCAGCCGACAGGGGGCCGGCTACACCTTC. Translating gives CASSRQGAGYTF.

The genes are TRBV11-2 and TRBJ1-2; D unclear. This CDR3 contains 14 residues. Germline V CDR1 and CDR2: SGHAT, FQNNGV. V gave up 5 bases and J gave up 5 bases, with 15 bases separating them. The CDR3 bases are TGTGCCAGCAGCCCCAGAGAAGTAGGATATGGCTACACCTTC. Its protein is CASSPREVGYGYTF.

This clonotype came up once. V is TRBV7-7 and J is TRBJ2-2, with 10 nucleotides matching TRBD1. This CDR3 contains 16 residues. V was pared by 4 bases and J by 4 bases, with 6 bases of the junction left unmatched. Germline V gene sequence: CDR1 SSHAT, CDR2 FNYEAQ (reference sequence). CDR3 protein: CASSSWTGGGTGELFF. The CDR3 DNA reads TGTGCCAGCAGCTCCTGGACAGGGGGAGGCACCGGGGAGCTGTTTTTT.

This clonotype turned up a few times. The chain employs TRBV20-1 and TRBJ2-7; D ambiguous. V was cut by 2 bases and J by 3 bases, with 14 bases left in between. The germline V gene has CDR1 DFQATT and CDR2 SNEGSKA (reference sequence). This CDR3 has 14 residues. CDR3: CSARPVRSDYEQYF. The CDR3 DNA reads as TGCAGTGCTAGACCGGTCAGGAGTGACTACGAGCAGTACTTC.

The rearrangement joins TRBV7-3 to TRBJ1-6, with D perhaps TRBD1 (6 bases). Per the germline V gene, CDR1 is SGHTA and CDR2 is FQGTGA. The V and J ends lost 5 bases and 7 bases respectively, with 9 bases between them. The length of the CDR3 is 13 residues. This CDR3 is CASSGGQNSPLHF. DNA of the CDR3: TGTGCCAGCAGCGGAGGACAGAATTCACCCCTCCACTTT.

This chain joins TRBV4-1 and TRBJ2-7, with D tentatively TRBD2 (7 bases). Germline CDR1 MGHRA, CDR2 YSYEKL. The CDR3 runs 15 residues. V was trimmed by 0 bases and J by 4 bases, leaving 13 bases between them. CDR3 loop: CASSQDRGAAYEQYF. The CDR3 DNA sequence: TGCGCCAGCAGCCAAGACCGGGGGGCTGCGTACGAGCAGTACTTC.

In its sample, this clonotype was seen a few times. The gene calls are TRBV2 and TRBJ2-3; D is undetermined. Trimming took 3 bases from V and 7 from J, leaving 8 bases between them. Germline-derived CDR1 and CDR2 are SNHLY and FYNNEI. The CDR3 has 12 amino acids. CDR3 nucleotides: TGTGCCAGCAGTGAGCGGAGCTATACGCAGTATTTT. It specifies CASSERSYTQYF.

The gene calls are TRBV7-3 and TRBJ2-1; D gene uncertain. Looked up from germline, CDR1 is SGHTA and CDR2 is FQGTGA. The CDR3 has 15 amino acids. The V end lost 5 bases, the J end lost 0 bases, and 11 bases lay between the germline ends. As DNA, the CDR3 is TGTGCCAGCAGCCTCGCTGCGAGCTCCTACAATGAGCAGTTCTTC. Its protein product is CASSLAASSYNEQFF.

This clonotype is termed medium-sized. This rearrangement joins TRBV7-2 to TRBJ2-1; 8 bases align to TRBD1. V lost 5 bases and J lost 8; bases outside the gene matches: 8. The germline CDR1 and CDR2 sequences are SGHTA and FQGNSA. CDR3 length: 14 amino acids. The CDR3 DNA reads as TGTGCCAGCAGCACTCGACAGGGACAGGATGAGCAGTTCTTC. This encodes CASSTRQGQDEQFF.

By share, this clonotype ranks as large. V gene TRBV11-2 combines with J gene TRBJ2-5; D is uncertain. V was trimmed by 1 base and J by 5 bases, leaving 8 bases between them. The CDR3 extends over 13 amino acids. The germline V gene has CDR1 SGHAT and CDR2 FQNNGV. The CDR3, as DNA: TGTGCCAGCAGCTTAGGATCATTCGAGACCCAGTACTTC. Protein sequence: CASSLGSFETQYF.

There are a few counts of this clonotype. CDR3 nucleotides: TGTGCCACCAGCAGAGATGGACTTATAAACACTGAAGCTTTCTTT. Its protein product is CATSRDGLINTEAFF. J is TRBJ1-1 and V is TRBV15; D not certain. Germline CDR1 is LNHNV and CDR2 is YYDKDF (reference sequence). Trimming removed 0 bases from V and 2 bases from J, with 10 bases in between. This CDR3 has 15 residues.

The rearrangement uses TRBV7-9 and TRBJ1-1, with a weak D call TRBD1 (5 bases). The CDR3 loop spans 15 amino acids. V shed 5 bases and J shed 1 base, with 14 bases lying between them. Looked up from germline, CDR1 is SEHNR and CDR2 is FQNEAQ (reference sequence). The DNA for the CDR3 is TGTGCCAGCAGCCCGTGGGGCAGGGAGAACACTGAAGCTTTCTTT. Its translation is CASSPWGRENTEAFF.

A few counts support this clonotype. J is TRBJ2-2 and V is TRBV5-1; D is unclear. There are 14 residues in the CDR3. Deletions cut 2 bases from V and 0 bases from J, with 5 bases between. Germline V CDR1 and CDR2: SGHRS, YFSETQ. The CDR3 loop reads CASSFWANTGELFF. In DNA, the CDR3 is TGCGCCAGCAGCTTTTGGGCGAACACCGGGGAGCTGTTTTTT.

This clonotype was observed a handful of times. The chain recombines TRBV4-1 with TRBJ2-1, with 11 bases that match TRBD2. Germline CDR1 is MGHRA and CDR2 is YSYEKL. J gave up 4 bases and V 2 bases, and 1 base lay outside the gene matches. CDR3 length: 15 amino acids. The chain's CDR3 is CASSQLAGGYNEQFF. The CDR3 nucleotides are TGCGCCAGCAGCCAACTAGCGGGGGGTTACAATGAGCAGTTCTTC.

This chain uses TRBV4-3 with TRBJ1-1; TRBD1 matches at 11 bases. This CDR3 has 16 amino acids. Germline values: CDR1 LGHNA, CDR2 YSLEER. The J segment lost 0 bases and the V segment lost 1 base, leaving 1 base of the junction unmatched. The CDR3 DNA follows: TGCGCCAGCAGCCAAGGGACAGGGGGCATGAACACTGAAGCTTTCTTT. This codes for CASSQGTGGMNTEAFF.

The chain has TRBV10-3 and TRBJ1-1; D might be TRBD1 (6 bases). The V end lost 3 bases, the J end lost 8 bases, and 10 bases lay between the germline ends. CDR3 size: 12 residues. The germline V gene has CDR1 ENHRY and CDR2 SYGVKD. The DNA for the CDR3 is TGTGCCATCAGTGATTACGGGACAGAAGCTTTCTTT. Protein product: CAISDYGTEAFF.

The chain is built from TRBV28 and TRBJ1-2, with D unclear. CDR1 is MDHEN, CDR2 SYDVKM, per germline. The CDR3 has 10 residues. Trimming left V 8 bases short and J 2 bases short, with 3 bases between. CDR3 coding DNA: TGTGCCAGCGGGAACTATGGCTACACCTTC. As protein: CASGNYGYTF.

Sample share makes this clonotype medium-sized. The V and J genes are TRBV5-1 and TRBJ1-6, with 10 bases identical to TRBD1. This CDR3 contains 14 residues. CDR1 and CDR2 from the germline V gene are SGHRS and YFSETQ. The V and J ends lost 4 bases and 9 bases, in that order; junction bases with no gene match: 4. The CDR3 sequence is CASSVGTGVSPLHF. CDR3 in DNA: TGCGCCAGCAGCGTCGGGACAGGGGTTTCACCCCTCCACTTT.

This chain connects TRBV7-8 to TRBJ1-6, with D perhaps matching TRBD1 (5 bases). Per germline, CDR1 SGHVS and CDR2 FQNEAQ. V shed 1 base and J shed 5 bases, with 9 bases lying between them. The CDR3 runs 15 residues. The CDR3 sequence is CASSLGGANNSPLHF. The CDR3 DNA reads as TGTGCCAGCAGCTTAGGAGGGGCCAATAATTCACCCCTCCACTTT. Supplemented by reference TRBV7-8 and TRBJ1-6, the full variable domain reads GAGVSQSPRYKVAKRGQDVALRCDPISGHVSLFWYQQALGQGPEFLTYFQNEAQLDKSGLPSDRFFAERPEGSVSTLKIQRTQQEDSAVYLCASSLGGANNSPLHFGNGTRLTVT.

This sequence joins TRBV7-2 and TRBJ2-3; D unresolved. The V and J ends lost 5 bases and 0 bases respectively, with 9 bases between them. The CDR3 is 14 amino acids. Germline V CDR1 and CDR2: SGHTA, FQGNSA. CDR3: CASSPMTSTDTQYF. DNA of the CDR3: TGTGCCAGCAGCCCCATGACTAGCACAGATACGCAGTATTTT.